The TCR beta chain under discussion was sequenced for a study of blood T cell repertoires in COVID-19. This CDR3 comprises 12 residues. Germline-derived CDR1 and CDR2 are MNHNS and SASEGT. Deletions cut 3 bases from V and 13 bases from J, with 10 bases between. Authors' methods: Researchers report that nucleated cell counts were estimated from reference gene primer amplification. Assay used: immunoSEQ multiplex PCR; TCRdb lists only in-frame clones, some missing. V, J and clone size derive from that table, while D and trimming were established from the DNA sequence. Of 140,000 or so clones in the sample, roughly nine tenths were seen once. Seattle researchers signed up patients amid active infection and tracked them longitudinally.

The chain recombines TRBV6-1 with TRBJ1-6; unclear D gene. This sequence originates from a human donor with COVID-19, enrolled during active disease. The donor label of this sample is uncertain. The specimen sequenced was peripheral blood. The CDR3 region is CASSDPSRPLHF. The CDR3 nucleotides are TGTGCCAGCAGTGATCCGTCTAGGCCCCTCCACTTT.